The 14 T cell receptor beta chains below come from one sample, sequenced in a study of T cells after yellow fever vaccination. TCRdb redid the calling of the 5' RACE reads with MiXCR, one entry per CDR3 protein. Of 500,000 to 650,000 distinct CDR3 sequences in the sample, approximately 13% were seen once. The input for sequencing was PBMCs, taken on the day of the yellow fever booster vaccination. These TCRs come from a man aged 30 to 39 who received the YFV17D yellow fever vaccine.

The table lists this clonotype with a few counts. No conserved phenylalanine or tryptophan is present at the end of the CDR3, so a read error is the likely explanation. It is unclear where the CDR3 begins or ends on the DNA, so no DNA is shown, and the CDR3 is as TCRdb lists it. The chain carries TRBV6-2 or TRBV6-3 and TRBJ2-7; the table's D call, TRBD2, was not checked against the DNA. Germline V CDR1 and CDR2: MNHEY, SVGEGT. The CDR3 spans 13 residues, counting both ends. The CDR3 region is CASSQSGSGLSSL.

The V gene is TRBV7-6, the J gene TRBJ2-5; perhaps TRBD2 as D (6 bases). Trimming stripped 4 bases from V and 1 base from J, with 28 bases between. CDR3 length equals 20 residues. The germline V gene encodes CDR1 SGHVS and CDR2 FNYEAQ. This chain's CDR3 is CASSSSPPAGLAGTQETQYF. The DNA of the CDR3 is TGTGCCAGCAGCTCCTCCCCCCCCGCGGGTCTGGCGGGGACCCAAGAGACCCAGTACTTC.

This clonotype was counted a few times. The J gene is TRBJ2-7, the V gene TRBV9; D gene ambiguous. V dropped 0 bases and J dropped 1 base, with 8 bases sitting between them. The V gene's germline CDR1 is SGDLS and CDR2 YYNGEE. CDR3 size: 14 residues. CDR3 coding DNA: TGTGCCAGCAGCGTAGTTGACGGTTCCTACGAGCAGTACTTC. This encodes CASSVVDGSYEQYF.

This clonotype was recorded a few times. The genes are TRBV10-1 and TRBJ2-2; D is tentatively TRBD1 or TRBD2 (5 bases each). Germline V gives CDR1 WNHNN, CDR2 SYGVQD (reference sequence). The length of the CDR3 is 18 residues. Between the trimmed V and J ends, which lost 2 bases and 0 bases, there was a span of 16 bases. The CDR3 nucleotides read TGCGCCAGCAGTGAGGGCGGTGTGGGGGACGCGAACACCGGGGAGCTGTTTTTT. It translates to CASSEGGVGDANTGELFF.

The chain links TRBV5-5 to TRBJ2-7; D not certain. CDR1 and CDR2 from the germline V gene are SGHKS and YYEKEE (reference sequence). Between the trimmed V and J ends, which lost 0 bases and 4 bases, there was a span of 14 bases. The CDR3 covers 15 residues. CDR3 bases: TGTGCCAGCAGCTTGGAGTCCCAACGTTCTTACGAGCAGTACTTC. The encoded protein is CASSLESQRSYEQYF. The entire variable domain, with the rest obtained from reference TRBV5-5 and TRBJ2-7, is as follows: DAGVTQSPTHLIKTRGQQVTLRCSPISGHKSVSWYQQVLGQGPQFIFQYYEKEERGRGNFPDRFSARQFPNYSSELNVNALLLGDSALYLCASSLESQRSYEQYFGPGTRLTVT.

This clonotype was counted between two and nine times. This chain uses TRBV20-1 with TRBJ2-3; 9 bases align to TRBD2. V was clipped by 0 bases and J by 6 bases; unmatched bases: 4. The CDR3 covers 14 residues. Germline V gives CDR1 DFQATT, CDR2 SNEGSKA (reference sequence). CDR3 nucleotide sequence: TGCAGTGCTAGAGACGGACTAGCGACGGATACGCAGTATTTT. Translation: CSARDGLATDTQYF.

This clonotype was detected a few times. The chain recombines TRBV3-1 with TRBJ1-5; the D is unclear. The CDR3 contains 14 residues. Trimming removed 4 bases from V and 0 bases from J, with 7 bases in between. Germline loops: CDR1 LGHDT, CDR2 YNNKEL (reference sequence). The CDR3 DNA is TGTGCCAGCAGCCTCCAACTTAGCAATCAGCCCCAGCATTTT. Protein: CASSLQLSNQPQHF.

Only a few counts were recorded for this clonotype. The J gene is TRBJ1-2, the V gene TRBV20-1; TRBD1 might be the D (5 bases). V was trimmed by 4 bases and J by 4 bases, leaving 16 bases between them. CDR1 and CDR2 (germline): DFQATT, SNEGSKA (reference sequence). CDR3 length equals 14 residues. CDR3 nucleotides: TGCAGTGCTAACCCCCCGGGGCAGGTCTATGGCTACACCTTC. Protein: CSANPPGQVYGYTF.

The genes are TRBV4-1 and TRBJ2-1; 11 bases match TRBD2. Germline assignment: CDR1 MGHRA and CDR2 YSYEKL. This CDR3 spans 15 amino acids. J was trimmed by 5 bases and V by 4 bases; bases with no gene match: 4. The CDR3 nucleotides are TGCGCCAGCAGCCGAGGGACTAGCGGTAACAATGAGCAGTTCTTC. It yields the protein CASSRGTSGNNEQFF.

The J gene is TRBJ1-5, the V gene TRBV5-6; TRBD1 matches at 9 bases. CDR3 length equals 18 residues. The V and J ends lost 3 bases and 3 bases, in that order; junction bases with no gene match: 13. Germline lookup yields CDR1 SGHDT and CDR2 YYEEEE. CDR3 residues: CASSYTGGRRKANQPQHF. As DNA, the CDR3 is TGTGCCAGCAGCTATACAGGGGGCCGACGTAAGGCCAATCAGCCCCAGCATTTT.

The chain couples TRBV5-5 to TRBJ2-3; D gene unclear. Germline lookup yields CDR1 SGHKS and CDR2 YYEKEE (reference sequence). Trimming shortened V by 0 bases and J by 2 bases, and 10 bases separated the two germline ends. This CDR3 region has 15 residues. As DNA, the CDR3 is TGTGCCAGCAGCTTGGGGGTTGTTAACACAGATACGCAGTATTTT. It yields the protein CASSLGVVNTDTQYF. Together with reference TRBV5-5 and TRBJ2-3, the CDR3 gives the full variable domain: DAGVTQSPTHLIKTRGQQVTLRCSPISGHKSVSWYQQVLGQGPQFIFQYYEKEERGRGNFPDRFSARQFPNYSSELNVNALLLGDSALYLCASSLGVVNTDTQYFGPGTRLTVL.

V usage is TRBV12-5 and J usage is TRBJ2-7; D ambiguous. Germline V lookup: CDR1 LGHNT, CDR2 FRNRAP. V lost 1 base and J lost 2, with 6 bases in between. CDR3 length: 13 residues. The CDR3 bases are TGTGCTAGTGGTTTGGACGAAACCTACGAGCAGTACTTC. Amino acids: CASGLDETYEQYF. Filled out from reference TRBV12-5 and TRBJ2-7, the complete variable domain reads DARVTQTPRHKVTEMGQEVTMRCQPILGHNTVFWYRQTMMQGLELLAYFRNRAPLDDSGMPKDRFSAEMPDATLATLKIQPSEPRDSAVYFCASGLDETYEQYFGPGTRLTVT.

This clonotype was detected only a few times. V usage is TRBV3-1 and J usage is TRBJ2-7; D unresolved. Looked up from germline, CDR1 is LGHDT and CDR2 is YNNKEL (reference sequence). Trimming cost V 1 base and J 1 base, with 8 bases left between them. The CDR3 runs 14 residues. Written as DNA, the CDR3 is TGTGCCAGCAGCCAAGGGGTAGGGTCCTACGAGCAGTACTTC. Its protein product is CASSQGVGSYEQYF.

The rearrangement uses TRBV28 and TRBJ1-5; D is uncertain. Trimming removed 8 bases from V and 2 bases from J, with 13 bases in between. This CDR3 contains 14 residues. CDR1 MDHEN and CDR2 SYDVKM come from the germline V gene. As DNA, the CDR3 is TGTGCCAGCGATCCTGTATTGGGCAATCAGCCCCAGCATTTT. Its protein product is CASDPVLGNQPQHF.